This TCR beta chain was documented in a study of T cell changes during pregnancy in multiple sclerosis. This clone appeared a single time. Trimming cost V 3 bases and J 5 bases, with 16 bases left between them. Germline-derived CDR1 and CDR2 are SGHVS and FQNEAQ. The CDR3 covers 15 residues. Method: immunoSEQ multiplex PCR; TCRdb's copy keeps in-frame clones and lacks some. The sample holds more than 65,000 clones; around 90% are singletons and the top ten take 0.2% to 0.25%. The source is a female donor with multiple sclerosis, enrolled in a pregnancy study. The V call is TRBV7-8, the J call TRBJ1-1; D gene uncertain. Sequenced material: CD4+ T cells from peripheral blood mononuclear cells, taken before pregnancy. The CDR3 sequence is CASSFPLFLKTEAFF. In DNA, the CDR3 is TGTGCCAGCAGCTTCCCACTTTTTTTAAAGACTGAAGCTTTCTTT. The whole variable domain, remainder taken from reference TRBV7-8 and TRBJ1-1, is GAGVSQSPRYKVAKRGQDVALRCDPISGHVSLFWYQQALGQGPEFLTYFQNEAQLDKSGLPSDRFFAERPEGSVSTLKIQRTQQEDSAVYLCASSFPLFLKTEAFFGQGTRLTVV.